One and the same sample provided the 3 T cell receptor beta chains below, sequenced in a study of neurological immune-mediated disorders. TCRdb itself ran the 5' RACE reads through MiXCR, one entry per CDR3 protein. The data show 80,000 or so distinct CDR3 sequences, about 9% seen once. The sequencing input was PBMCs. Source of these receptors: a man aged 50 to 60 in good health.

In its sample, this clonotype was seen many times. The rearrangement joins TRBV7-2 to TRBJ2-7; TRBD1 matches at 7 bases. The CDR3 runs to 12 residues. V dropped 4 bases and J dropped 7; count of bases not matched to a gene: 4. Germline CDR1 is SGHTA and CDR2 is FQGNSA. The CDR3 DNA is TGTGCCAGCAGCTGGGACAGAACGGAGCAGTACTTC. Protein sequence: CASSWDRTEQYF.

In this sample, this clonotype turned up many times. The chain combines TRBV6-5 with TRBJ2-1; 7 positions match TRBD2. Germline assignment: CDR1 MNHEY and CDR2 SVGAGI. V shed 6 bases, J shed 0 bases, and the junction held 11 bases outside the gene matches. The CDR3 totals 17 residues. Here the CDR3 reads CASSRFPGLDSYNEQFF. The CDR3 region has the DNA TGTGCCAGCAGCCGTTTCCCTGGACTAGACTCCTACAATGAGCAGTTCTTC.

This clonotype appeared many times. V and J are TRBV27 and TRBJ1-2; weak D call: TRBD1 (5 bases). V dropped 2 bases and J dropped 4 bases, with 17 bases sitting between them. The CDR3 has 16 amino acids. Germline V lookup: CDR1 MNHEY, CDR2 SMNVEV (reference sequence). In DNA form, the CDR3 reads TGTGCCAGCAGTTTACGGGGGTTGGAGGGGCCCTATGGCTACACCTTC. Translation: CASSLRGLEGPYGYTF.